This record concerns one T cell receptor (beta chain) sequence. The antigen is not known. The data were taken from a study of T cell responses to AZD1222 COVID-19 vaccine. Study-wide points: Dominant at 160-218 and 743-854, vaccine-associated CD4 TCRs also spanned spike. After the peak T cell response, and only then, were repertoires sampled. Most donors were white British and more were female, and clonal diversity was possibly underestimated. Increased Spike-specific TCR breadth and depth were observed after two AZD1222 doses.

The method was immunoSEQ multiplex PCR; TCRdb's version includes in-frame clones alone and lacks a portion of them. Among fewer than 200,000 clones listed, more than 75% were seen once. Germline values: CDR1 SGHRS, CDR2 YFSETQ. The length of the CDR3 is 15 residues. With 4 bases removed from V and 6 bases from J, the gap between germline ends came to 16 bases. The source was peripheral blood, collected 28 days after the second AZD1222 dose. The rearrangement uses TRBV5-1 and TRBJ2-2; D may be TRBD1 (6 bases). The receptor comes from an adult who received the AZD1222 COVID-19 vaccine. The CDR3: CASSPGTTVAGELFF. Here the CDR3 DNA reads TGCGCCAGCAGCCCCGGGACAACCGTTGCCGGGGAGCTGTTTTTT.